Listed below are T cell receptor beta chains from one sample, sequenced in a study of siplizumab effects on memory and regulatory T cells. Using immunoSEQ multiplex PCR, the repertoire was profiled, and TCRdb retains in-frame clones only, with some absent. This table holds some 9,900 clones, around 45% found once. These receptors lack a known antigen. Sequencing was carried out using CFSE-low (dividing) CD8+ T cells sorted from an allogeneic mixed lymphocyte reaction. The receptors shown here come from a human donor in good health; the cells came from an allogeneic mixed lymphocyte reaction. Each CDR3 is given with its conserved first and last residue. The D gene is left open where the match is weak. The size field is filled for only some rows; it gives once, few, many or a size class.

V gene: TRBV7-8; J gene: TRBJ2-1; clone size: -; D gene: TRBD1; CDR3 DNA: TGTGCCAGCAGCTCAGGGACAGGGGTAACCTACAATGAGCAGTTCTTC; CDR3 protein: CASSSGTGVTYNEQFF
V gene: TRBV6-5; J gene: TRBJ1-3; clone size: -; D gene: -; CDR3 DNA: TGTGCCAGCGGGTCGACAGCATACTCTGGAAACACCATATATTTT; CDR3 protein: CASGSTAYSGNTIYF
V gene: TRBV6-5; J gene: TRBJ2-4; clone size: -; D gene: TRBD2; CDR3 DNA: TGTGCCAGCAGTTTGGGGACTAGTCAGGACATTCAGTACTTC; CDR3 protein: CASSLGTSQDIQYF
V gene: TRBV5-4; J gene: TRBJ2-5; clone size: medium-sized; D gene: -; CDR3 DNA: TGTGCCAGCAGCTTTAAGGCAGTTATGGAGACCCAGTACTTC; CDR3 protein: CASSFKAVMETQYF
V gene: TRBV7-2; J gene: TRBJ2-2; clone size: -; D gene: TRBD2; CDR3 DNA: TGTGCCAGCAGCTTAACTAGCGGGGTGAACGGGGAGCTGTTTTTT; CDR3 protein: CASSLTSGVNGELFF
V gene: TRBV13; J gene: TRBJ1-1; clone size: medium-sized; D gene: -; CDR3 DNA: TGTGCCAGCAGCACGACCGGGGGGAACACTGAAGCTTTCTTT; CDR3 protein: CASSTTGGNTEAFF
V gene: TRBV6-5; J gene: TRBJ2-7; clone size: -; D gene: -; CDR3 DNA: TGTGCCAGCAGTTATTCGGGGGCTTACGAGCAGTACTTC; CDR3 protein: CASSYSGAYEQYF
V gene: TRBV15; J gene: TRBJ2-5; clone size: -; D gene: -; CDR3 DNA: TGTGCCACCAGGCCAGAGGAGGGCCCGTGGGAGACCCAGTACTTC; CDR3 protein: CATRPEEGPWETQYF
V gene: TRBV2; J gene: TRBJ2-3; clone size: once; D gene: -; CDR3 DNA: TGTGCCAGCAACACACAGGGAGTCACAGATACGCAGTATTTT; CDR3 protein: CASNTQGVTDTQYF
V gene: TRBV7-3; J gene: TRBJ2-3; clone size: few; D gene: TRBD2; CDR3 DNA: TGTGCCAGCAGCTTAATCGGTAGCGGGGGGATAGATACGCAGTATTTT; CDR3 protein: CASSLIGSGGIDTQYF
V gene: TRBV7-5; J gene: TRBJ2-3; clone size: few; D gene: -; CDR3 DNA: TGTGTCAGAAGCCCCAAGCAGGGGAGTTTAACAGATACGCAGTATTTT; CDR3 protein: CVRSPKQGSLTDTQYF
V gene: TRBV6-6; J gene: TRBJ1-6; clone size: once; D gene: TRBD1; CDR3 DNA: TGTGCCAGCAGTTACTTAATTGGGACAGGGGATTCACCCCTCCACTTT; CDR3 protein: CASSYLIGTGDSPLHF
V gene: TRBV27; J gene: TRBJ2-7; clone size: medium-sized; D gene: -; CDR3 DNA: TGTGCCAGCAGTTATGGGCTAATCTACGAGCAGTACTTC; CDR3 protein: CASSYGLIYEQYF
V gene: TRBV7-7; J gene: TRBJ1-1; clone size: -; D gene: -; CDR3 DNA: TGTGCCAGCAGCTTAGTTCTTCGCAGGCAAGACACTGAAGCTTTCTTT; CDR3 protein: CASSLVLRRQDTEAFF
V gene: TRBV19; J gene: TRBJ1-2; clone size: few; D gene: -; CDR3 DNA: TGTGCCAGTAGTACCCAGCGGGGGTCCGACTATGGCTACACCTTC; CDR3 protein: CASSTQRGSDYGYTF
V gene: TRBV9; J gene: TRBJ1-6; clone size: -; D gene: -; CDR3 DNA: TGTGCCAGCAGCGGACGGGAGGGATTAGGTTCACCCCTCCACTTT; CDR3 protein: CASSGREGLGSPLHF
V gene: TRBV29-1; J gene: TRBJ2-1; clone size: -; D gene: TRBD2; CDR3 DNA: TGCAGCGTTGTTAGGCTAGCGGCCTACAATGAGCAGTTCTTC; CDR3 protein: CSVVRLAAYNEQFF
V gene: TRBV7-9; J gene: TRBJ2-7; clone size: -; D gene: TRBD2; CDR3 DNA: TGTGCCAGCACCGTAGCGGGGGGATACGAGCAGTACTTC; CDR3 protein: CASTVAGGYEQYF
V gene: TRBV11-2; J gene: TRBJ1-1; clone size: -; D gene: -; CDR3 DNA: TGTGCCAGCAGCTTAGTATCAGGCATGAACACTGAAGCTTTCTTT; CDR3 protein: CASSLVSGMNTEAFF
V gene: TRBV4-1; J gene: TRBJ2-7; clone size: once; D gene: -; CDR3 DNA: TGCGCCAGCAGCCCGGGACGCCCGTACGAGCAGTACTTC; CDR3 protein: CASSPGRPYEQYF
V gene: TRBV6-6; J gene: TRBJ2-1; clone size: few; D gene: TRBD1; CDR3 DNA: TGTGCCAGCAGTTACGACAGGGGTTTCAATGAGCAGTTCTTC; CDR3 protein: CASSYDRGFNEQFF
V gene: TRBV10-1; J gene: TRBJ2-7; clone size: medium-sized; D gene: -; CDR3 DNA: TGCGCCAGCAGTGAGTCGAGGGAAAGAGGGCGCCGCTCCTACGAGCAGTACTTC; CDR3 protein: CASSESRERGRRSYEQYF
V gene: TRBV4-3; J gene: TRBJ1-3; clone size: few; D gene: -; CDR3 DNA: TGCGCCAGCAGCCAAGATCGGAGTGGCGCTGGAAACACCATATATTTT; CDR3 protein: CASSQDRSGAGNTIYF
V gene: TRBV11-1; J gene: TRBJ1-1; clone size: -; D gene: -; CDR3 DNA: TGTGCCAGCAGCACGGGGGGGGATCTGGGCGCTGAAGCTTTCTTT; CDR3 protein: CASSTGGDLGAEAFF
V gene: TRBV4-1; J gene: TRBJ1-2; clone size: few; D gene: -; CDR3 DNA: TGCGCCAGCAGCCAAGGGGGGTACGACTTCTATGGCTACACCTTC; CDR3 protein: CASSQGGYDFYGYTF
V gene: TRBV4-1; J gene: TRBJ1-2; clone size: few; D gene: -; CDR3 DNA: TGCGCCAGCAGGACGGTAGGACGGCCTAACTATGGCTACACCTTC; CDR3 protein: CASRTVGRPNYGYTF